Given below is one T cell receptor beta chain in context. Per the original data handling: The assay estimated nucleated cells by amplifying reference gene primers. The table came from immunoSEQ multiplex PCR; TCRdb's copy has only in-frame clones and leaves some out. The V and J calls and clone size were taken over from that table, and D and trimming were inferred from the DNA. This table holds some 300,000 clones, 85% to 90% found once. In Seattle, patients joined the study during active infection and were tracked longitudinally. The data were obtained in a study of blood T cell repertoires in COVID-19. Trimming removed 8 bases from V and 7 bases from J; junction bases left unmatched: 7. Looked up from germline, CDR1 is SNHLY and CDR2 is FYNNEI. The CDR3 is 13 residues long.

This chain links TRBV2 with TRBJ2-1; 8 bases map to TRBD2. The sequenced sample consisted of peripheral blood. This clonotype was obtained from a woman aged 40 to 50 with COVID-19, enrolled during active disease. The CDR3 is CASGGTRGNEQFF. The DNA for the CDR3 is TGTGCCAGCGGAGGGACTAGAGGGAATGAGCAGTTCTTC.